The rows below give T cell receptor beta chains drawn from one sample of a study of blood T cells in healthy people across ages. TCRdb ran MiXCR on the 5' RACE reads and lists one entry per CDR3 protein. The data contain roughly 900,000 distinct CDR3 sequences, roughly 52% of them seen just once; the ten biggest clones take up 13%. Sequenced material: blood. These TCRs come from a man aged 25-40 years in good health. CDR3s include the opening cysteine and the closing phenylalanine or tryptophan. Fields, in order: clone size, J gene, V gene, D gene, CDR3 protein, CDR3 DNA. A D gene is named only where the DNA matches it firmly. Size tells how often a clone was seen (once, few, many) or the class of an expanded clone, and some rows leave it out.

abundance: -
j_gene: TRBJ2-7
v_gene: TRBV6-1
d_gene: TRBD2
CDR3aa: CASSEFPGTSGGSRNEQYF
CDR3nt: TGTGCCAGCAGTGAATTTCCCGGGACTAGCGGGGGCTCCCGCAATGAGCAGTACTTC

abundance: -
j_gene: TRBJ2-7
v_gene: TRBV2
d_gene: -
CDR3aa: CASIPDSSPSYEQYF
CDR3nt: TGTGCCAGCATCCCCGACTCCTCTCCAAGCTACGAGCAGTACTTC

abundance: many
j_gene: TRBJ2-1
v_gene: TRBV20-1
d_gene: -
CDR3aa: CSATQRSDNEQFF
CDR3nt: TGCAGTGCGACCCAGCGGAGTGACAATGAGCAGTTCTTC

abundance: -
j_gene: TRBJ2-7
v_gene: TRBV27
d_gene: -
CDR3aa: CASSDLTRSYEQYF
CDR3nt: TGTGCCAGCAGCGATCTGACACGCTCCTACGAGCAGTACTTC

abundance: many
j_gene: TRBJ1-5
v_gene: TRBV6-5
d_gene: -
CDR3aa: CASSFQQSNQPQHF
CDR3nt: TGTGCCAGCAGTTTCCAACAGAGCAATCAGCCCCAGCATTTT

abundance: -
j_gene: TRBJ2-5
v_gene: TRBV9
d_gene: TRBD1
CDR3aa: CASSAGTAQETQYF
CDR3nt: TGTGCCAGCAGCGCCGGGACAGCTCAAGAGACCCAGTACTTC

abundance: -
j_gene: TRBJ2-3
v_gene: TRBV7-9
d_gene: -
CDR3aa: CASSPDGISTDTQYF
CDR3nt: TGTGCCAGCAGCCCAGACGGTATATCCACAGATACGCAGTATTTT

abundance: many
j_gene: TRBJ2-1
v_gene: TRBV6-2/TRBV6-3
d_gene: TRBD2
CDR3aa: CASRGLAAFNEQFF
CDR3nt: TGTGCCAGCAGGGGACTAGCGGCCTTCAATGAGCAGTTCTTC

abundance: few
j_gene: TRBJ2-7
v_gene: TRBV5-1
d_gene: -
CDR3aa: CASSFRDTSYEQYF
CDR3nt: TGCGCCAGCAGCTTCCGGGACACCTCCTACGAGCAGTACTTC

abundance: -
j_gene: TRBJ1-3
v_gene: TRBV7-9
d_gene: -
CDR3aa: CASSALSGVLNTIYF
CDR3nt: TGTGCCAGCAGCGCCTTATCGGGGGTCCTCAACACCATATATTTT

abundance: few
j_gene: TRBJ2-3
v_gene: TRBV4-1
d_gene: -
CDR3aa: CASSQEDSYTDTQYF
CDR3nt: TGCGCCAGCAGCCAAGAGGACAGCTACACAGATACGCAGTATTTT

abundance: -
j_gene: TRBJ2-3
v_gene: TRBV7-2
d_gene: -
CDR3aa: CASSLDQTSTDTQYF
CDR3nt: TGTGCCAGTTCATTGGATCAAACTAGCACAGATACGCAGTATTTT

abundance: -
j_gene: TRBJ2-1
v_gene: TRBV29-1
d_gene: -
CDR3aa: CSAEDSNEQFF
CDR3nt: TGCAGCGCCGAGGACAGCAATGAGCAGTTCTTC

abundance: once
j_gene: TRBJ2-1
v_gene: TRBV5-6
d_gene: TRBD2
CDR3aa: CASSLVKAGGARNEQFF
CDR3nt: TGTGCCAGCAGCTTGGTGAAAGCGGGGGGGGCTCGTAATGAGCAGTTCTTC

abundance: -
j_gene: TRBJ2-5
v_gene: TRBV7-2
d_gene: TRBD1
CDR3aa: CASSSGTGRQETQYF
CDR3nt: TGTGCCAGCAGCTCCGGGACAGGAAGACAAGAGACCCAGTACTTC

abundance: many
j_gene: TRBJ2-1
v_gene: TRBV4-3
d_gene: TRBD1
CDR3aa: CASSQTGEPYNEQFF
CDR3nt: TGCGCCAGCAGCCAAACAGGGGAGCCCTACAATGAGCAGTTCTTC